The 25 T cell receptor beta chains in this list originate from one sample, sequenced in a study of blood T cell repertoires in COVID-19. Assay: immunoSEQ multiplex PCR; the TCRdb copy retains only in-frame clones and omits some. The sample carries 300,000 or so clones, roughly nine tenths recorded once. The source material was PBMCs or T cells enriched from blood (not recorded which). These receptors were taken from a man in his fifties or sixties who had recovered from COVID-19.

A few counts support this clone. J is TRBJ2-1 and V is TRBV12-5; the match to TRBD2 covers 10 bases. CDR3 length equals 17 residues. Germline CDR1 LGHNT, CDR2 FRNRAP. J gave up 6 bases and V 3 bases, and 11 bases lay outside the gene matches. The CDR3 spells CASGFLRSSGSLNEQFF. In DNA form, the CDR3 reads TGTGCTAGTGGTTTCCTACGTTCTAGCGGGAGTCTCAATGAGCAGTTCTTC.

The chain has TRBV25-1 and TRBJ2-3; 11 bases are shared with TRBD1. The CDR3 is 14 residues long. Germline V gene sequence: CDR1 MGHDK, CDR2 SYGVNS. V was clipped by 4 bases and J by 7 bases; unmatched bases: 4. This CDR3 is CASSGGQGGHTQYF. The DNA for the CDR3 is TGTGCCAGCAGTGGGGGACAGGGGGGACATACGCAGTATTTT.

CDR3 loop: CASSYSGGRYAQYF. In DNA form, the CDR3 reads TGTGCCAGCAGTTACTCCGGGGGGAGGTACGCGCAGTATTTT. The rearrangement links TRBV6-2 or TRBV6-3 to TRBJ2-3, with 7 bases identical to TRBD2. V trimming: 0 bases; J trimming: 10 bases; junction bases outside the gene matches: 7. The germline V gene encodes CDR1 MNHEY and CDR2 SVGEGT. CDR3 length: 14 amino acids.

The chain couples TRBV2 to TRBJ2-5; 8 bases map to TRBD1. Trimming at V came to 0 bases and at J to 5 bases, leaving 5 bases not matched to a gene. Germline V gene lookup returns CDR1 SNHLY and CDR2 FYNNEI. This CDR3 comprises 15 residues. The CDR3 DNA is TGTGCCAGCAGTGAAGCGACAGGGGCGCAGGAGACCCAGTACTTC. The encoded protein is CASSEATGAQETQYF.

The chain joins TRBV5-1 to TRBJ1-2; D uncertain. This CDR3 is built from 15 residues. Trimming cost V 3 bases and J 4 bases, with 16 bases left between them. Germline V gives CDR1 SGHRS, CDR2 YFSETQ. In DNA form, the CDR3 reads TGCGCCAGCAGCTGCATGTCTGGGCCCCCCTATGGCTACACCTTC. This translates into CASSCMSGPPYGYTF.

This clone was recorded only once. The CDR3 sequence is CASSDGGVYGYTF. CDR3 coding DNA: TGTGCCAGCAGTGACGGGGGGGTCTATGGCTACACCTTC. The chain is built from TRBV6-1 and TRBJ1-2; maybe TRBD1 (5 bases). The length of the CDR3 is 13 residues. CDR1 is MNHNS, CDR2 SASEGT, per germline. V lost 3 bases, J lost 4 bases, and 9 bases lay in between.

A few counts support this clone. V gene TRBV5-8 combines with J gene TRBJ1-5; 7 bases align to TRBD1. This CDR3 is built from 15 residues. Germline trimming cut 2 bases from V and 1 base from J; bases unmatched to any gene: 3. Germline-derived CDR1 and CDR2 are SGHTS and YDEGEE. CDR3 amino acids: CASSLGGLSNQPQHF. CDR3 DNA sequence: TGTGCCAGCAGCTTAGGGGGCTTGAGCAATCAGCCCCAGCATTTT.

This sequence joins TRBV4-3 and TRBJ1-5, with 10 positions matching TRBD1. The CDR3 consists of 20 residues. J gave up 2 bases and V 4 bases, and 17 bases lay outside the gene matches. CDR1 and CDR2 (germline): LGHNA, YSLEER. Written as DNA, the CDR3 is TGCGCCAGCAGCCTACGGTCCGGGACAGGGGCTTCTGGGGGCAATCAGCCCCAGCATTTT. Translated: CASSLRSGTGASGGNQPQHF.

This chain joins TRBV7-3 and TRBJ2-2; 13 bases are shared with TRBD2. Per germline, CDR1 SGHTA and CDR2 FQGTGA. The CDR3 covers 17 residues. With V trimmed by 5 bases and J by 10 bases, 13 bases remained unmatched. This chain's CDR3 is CASSQPLAGGPFAELFF. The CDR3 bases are TGTGCCAGCAGCCAACCACTAGCGGGAGGGCCGTTTGCGGAGCTGTTTTTT.

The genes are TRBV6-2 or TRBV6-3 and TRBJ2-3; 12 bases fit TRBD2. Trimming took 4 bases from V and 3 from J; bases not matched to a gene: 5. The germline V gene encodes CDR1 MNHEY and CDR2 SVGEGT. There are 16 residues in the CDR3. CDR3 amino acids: CASSSRLAGETDTQYF. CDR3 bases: TGTGCCAGCAGTTCCAGACTAGCGGGGGAGACAGATACGCAGTATTTT.

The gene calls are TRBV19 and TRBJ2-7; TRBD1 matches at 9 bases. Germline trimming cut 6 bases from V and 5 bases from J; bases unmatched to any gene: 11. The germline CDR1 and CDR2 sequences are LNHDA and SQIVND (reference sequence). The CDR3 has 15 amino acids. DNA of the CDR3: TGTGCCAGTAGGGATCCGGGACAGGGTGTCCACGAGCAGTACTTC. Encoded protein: CASRDPGQGVHEQYF. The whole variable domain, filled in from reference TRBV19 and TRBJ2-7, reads DGGITQSPKYLFRKEGQNVTLSCEQNLNHDAMYWYRQDPGQGLRLIYYSQIVNDFQKGDIAEGYSVSREKKESFPLTVTSAQKNPTAFYLCASRDPGQGVHEQYFGPGTRLTVT.

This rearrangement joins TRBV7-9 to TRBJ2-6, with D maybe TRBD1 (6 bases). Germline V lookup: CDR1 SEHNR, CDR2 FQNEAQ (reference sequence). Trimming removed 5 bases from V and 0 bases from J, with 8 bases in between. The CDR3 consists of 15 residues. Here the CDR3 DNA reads TGTGCCAGCAGCCGGACAGCCTCTGGGGCCAACGTCCTGACTTTC. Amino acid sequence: CASSRTASGANVLTF.

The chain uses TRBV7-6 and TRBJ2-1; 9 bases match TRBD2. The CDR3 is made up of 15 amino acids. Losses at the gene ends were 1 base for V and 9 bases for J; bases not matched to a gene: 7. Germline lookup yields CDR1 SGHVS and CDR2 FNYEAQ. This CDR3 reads CASSLGAAGGPEQFF. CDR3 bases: TGTGCCAGCAGCTTAGGGGCGGCGGGAGGGCCTGAGCAGTTCTTC.

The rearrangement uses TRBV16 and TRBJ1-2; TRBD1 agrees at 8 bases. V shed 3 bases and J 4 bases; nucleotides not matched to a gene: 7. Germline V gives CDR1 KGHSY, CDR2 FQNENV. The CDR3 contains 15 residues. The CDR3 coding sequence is TGTGCCAGCAGCCAGCAGGGGGCGCTTAGCTATGGCTACACCTTC. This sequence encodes CASSQQGALSYGYTF.

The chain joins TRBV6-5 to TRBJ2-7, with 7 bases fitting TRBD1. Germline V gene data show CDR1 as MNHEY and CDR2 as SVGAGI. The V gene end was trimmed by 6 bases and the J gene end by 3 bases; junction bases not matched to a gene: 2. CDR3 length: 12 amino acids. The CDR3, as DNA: TGTGCCAGCAGGAACAGGGGCTACGAGCAGTACTTC. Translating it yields CASRNRGYEQYF.

CDR3 protein: CASSSRLAGVVGEQFF. The CDR3 DNA reads as TGTGCCAGCAGCTCCCGACTAGCGGGAGTGGTGGGTGAGCAGTTCTTC. V is TRBV7-8 and J is TRBJ2-1; 12 nucleotides line up with TRBD2. CDR1 is SGHVS, CDR2 FQNEAQ, per germline. The V segment lost 4 bases and the J segment 9 bases; nucleotides outside the gene matches: 10. The CDR3 covers 16 residues. The whole variable domain, filled in from reference TRBV7-8 and TRBJ2-1, reads GAGVSQSPRYKVAKRGQDVALRCDPISGHVSLFWYQQALGQGPEFLTYFQNEAQLDKSGLPSDRFFAERPEGSVSTLKIQRTQQEDSAVYLCASSSRLAGVVGEQFFGPGTRLTVL.

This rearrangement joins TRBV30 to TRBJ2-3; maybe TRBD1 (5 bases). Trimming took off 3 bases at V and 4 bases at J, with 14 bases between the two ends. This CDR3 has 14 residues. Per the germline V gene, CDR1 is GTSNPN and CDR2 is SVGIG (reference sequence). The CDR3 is CAWRSWQGADTQYF. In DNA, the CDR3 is TGTGCCTGGAGGTCTTGGCAGGGTGCAGATACGCAGTATTTT.

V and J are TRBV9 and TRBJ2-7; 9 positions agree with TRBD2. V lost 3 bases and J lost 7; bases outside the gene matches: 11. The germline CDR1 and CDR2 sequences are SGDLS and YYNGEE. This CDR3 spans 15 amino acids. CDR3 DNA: TGTGCCAGCAGCGCCCCGGCGGGAGGGGATTTGGAGCAGTACTTC. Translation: CASSAPAGGDLEQYF.

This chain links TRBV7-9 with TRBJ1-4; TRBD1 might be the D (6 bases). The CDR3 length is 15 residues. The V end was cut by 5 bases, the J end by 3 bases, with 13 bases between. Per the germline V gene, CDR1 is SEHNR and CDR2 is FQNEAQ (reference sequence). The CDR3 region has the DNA TGTGCCAGCAGCCCAACAGGGCTGGCTAATGAAAAACTGTTTTTT. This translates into CASSPTGLANEKLFF.

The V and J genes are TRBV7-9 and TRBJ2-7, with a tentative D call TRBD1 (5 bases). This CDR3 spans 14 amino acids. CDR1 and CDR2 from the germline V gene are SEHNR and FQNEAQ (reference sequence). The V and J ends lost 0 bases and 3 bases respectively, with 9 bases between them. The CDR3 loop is CASSLAGDSYEQYF. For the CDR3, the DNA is TGTGCCAGCAGCTTAGCGGGCGACAGCTACGAGCAGTACTTC. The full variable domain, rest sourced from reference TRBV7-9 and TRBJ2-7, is DTGVSQNPRHKITKRGQNVTFRCDPISEHNRLYWYRQTLGQGPEFLTYFQNEAQLEKSRLLSDRFSAERPKGSFSTLEIQRTEQGDSAMYLCASSLAGDSYEQYFGPGTRLTVT.

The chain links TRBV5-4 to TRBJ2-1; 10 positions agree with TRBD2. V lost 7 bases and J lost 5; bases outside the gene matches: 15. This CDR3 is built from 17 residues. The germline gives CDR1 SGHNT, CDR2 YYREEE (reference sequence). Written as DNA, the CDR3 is TGTGCCAGCGCCGACTTACGGACTAGCGGAGGGGACAATGAGCAGTTCTTC. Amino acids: CASADLRTSGGDNEQFF.

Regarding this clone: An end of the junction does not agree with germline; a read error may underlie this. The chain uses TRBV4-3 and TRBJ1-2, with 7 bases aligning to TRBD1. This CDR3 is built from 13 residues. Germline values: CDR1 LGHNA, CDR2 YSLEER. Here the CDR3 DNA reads TGCGCCAGCAGCCAATATGTAGGGGGCAGGTCCGCCTTC. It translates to CASSQYVGGRSAF.

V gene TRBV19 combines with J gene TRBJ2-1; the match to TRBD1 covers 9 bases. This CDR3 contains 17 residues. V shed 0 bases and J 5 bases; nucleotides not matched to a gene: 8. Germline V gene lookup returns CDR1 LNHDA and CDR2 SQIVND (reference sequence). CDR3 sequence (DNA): TGTGCCAGTAGTATAGATCGGGACAGGGCCAAAGACAATGAGCAGTTCTTC. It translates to CASSIDRDRAKDNEQFF.

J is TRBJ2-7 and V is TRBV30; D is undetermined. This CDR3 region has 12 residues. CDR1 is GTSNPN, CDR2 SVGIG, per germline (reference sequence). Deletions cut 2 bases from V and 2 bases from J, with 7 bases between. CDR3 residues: CAWSTHTYEQYF. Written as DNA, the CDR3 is TGTGCCTGGAGTACCCACACCTACGAGCAGTACTTC.

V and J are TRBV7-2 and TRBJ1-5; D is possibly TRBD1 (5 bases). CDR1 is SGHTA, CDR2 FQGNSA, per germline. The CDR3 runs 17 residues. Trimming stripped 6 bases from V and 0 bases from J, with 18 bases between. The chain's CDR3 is CASSTRWGLNSNQPQHF. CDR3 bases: TGTGCCAGCAGTACACGCTGGGGCCTGAATAGCAATCAGCCCCAGCATTTT.